These 11 T cell receptor beta chains were sequenced from one sample in a study of PD-1 blockade in mismatch repair-deficient tumors. Here immunoSEQ multiplex PCR was the method, and the copy in TCRdb shows in-frame clones only, minus some. The sample includes 100,000 to 150,000 clones, 88% of them seen just once. The starting material was peripheral blood, obtained just over 70 weeks after starting pembrolizumab. These receptors came from an adult with mismatch repair-deficient cancer.

The chain uses TRBV10-2 and TRBJ1-1; 7 bases line up with TRBD1. The CDR3 extends over 12 amino acids. The V gene's germline CDR1 is WSHSY and CDR2 SAAADI. The J segment lost 3 bases and the V segment lost 6 bases, leaving 1 base of the junction unmatched. The CDR3: CASRGQYTEAFF. The DNA of the CDR3 is TGCGCCAGCAGGGGACAGTACACTGAAGCTTTCTTT.

The chain carries TRBV7-9 and TRBJ2-7; 9 nucleotides line up with TRBD1. There are 15 residues in the CDR3. CDR1 is SEHNR and CDR2 is FQNEAQ in the germline V gene (reference sequence). With 1 base clipped from V and 2 bases from J, the junction kept 3 bases outside the gene matches. CDR3 sequence: CASSLERTGAYEQYF. CDR3 in DNA: TGTGCCAGCAGCTTAGAAAGGACAGGGGCCTACGAGCAGTACTTC.

The chain has TRBV6-5 and TRBJ2-7, with D possibly TRBD2 on 6 matching bases. Germline lookup yields CDR1 MNHEY and CDR2 SVGAGI. With 4 bases removed from V and 3 bases from J, the gap between germline ends came to 10 bases. This CDR3 contains 13 residues. The CDR3 region has the DNA TGTGCCAGCAGTTTGGTGGGGGGCTACGAGCAGTACTTC. Protein product: CASSLVGGYEQYF.

The sample holds a few counts of this clone. The DNA of the CDR3 is TGTGCCAGCAGCGACGGGACTACCAATACGCAGTATTTT. Its translation is CASSDGTTNTQYF. This chain connects TRBV5-8 to TRBJ2-3, with 7 bases aligning to TRBD2. The CDR3 covers 13 residues. The J segment lost 7 bases and the V segment lost 4 bases, leaving 6 bases of the junction unmatched. CDR1 SGHTS and CDR2 YDEGEE come from the germline V gene.

This clone has more than one count but fewer than ten. V and J are TRBV12-5 and TRBJ1-5, with D perhaps matching TRBD1 (6 bases). Trimming removed 4 bases from V and 2 bases from J, with 9 bases in between. Germline V gene data show CDR1 as LGHNT and CDR2 as FRNRAP. The CDR3 is 14 residues long. The CDR3 loop is CASGSGDGNQPQHF. The CDR3 nucleotides are TGTGCTAGTGGTTCAGGGGATGGCAATCAGCCCCAGCATTTT.

About this clone itself: One end of the junction fails to match germline, which may point to a read error. The chain combines TRBV5-3 with TRBJ1-2; no definite D call. TRBV5-3 is placed among ORFs of uncertain function. This CDR3 has 13 amino acids. CDR3 protein: CASSPQVNYGYTF. DNA for the CDR3: TGCGCCAGCAGCCCCCAGGTTAACTATGGCTACACCTTC.

The rearrangement joins TRBV30 to TRBJ2-1; D remains ambiguous. V dropped 3 bases and J dropped 1 base, with 13 bases sitting between them. The germline V gene has CDR1 GTSNPN and CDR2 SVGIG (reference sequence). The CDR3 has 15 amino acids. As DNA, the CDR3 is TGTGCCTGGAGCGGTGCTCGGTGGTCCTACAATGAGCAGTTCTTC. Translating it yields CAWSGARWSYNEQFF. The whole variable domain, remainder taken from reference TRBV30 and TRBJ2-1, is SQTIHQWPATLVQPVGSPLSLECTVEGTSNPNLYWYRQAAGRGLQLLFYSVGIGQISSEVPQNLSASRPQDRQFILSSKKLLLSDSGFYLCAWSGARWSYNEQFFGPGTRLTVL.

The chain links TRBV4-3 to TRBJ1-2; D remains ambiguous. V was shortened by 4 bases and J by 2 bases, with 23 bases between the two germline ends. This CDR3 region has 18 residues. Germline V gene sequence: CDR1 LGHNA, CDR2 YSLEER. CDR3 residues: CASSPTPVKGLLNYGYTF. CDR3 bases: TGCGCCAGCAGCCCAACCCCGGTAAAGGGCCTTCTAAACTATGGCTACACCTTC.

This chain joins TRBV27 and TRBJ2-5; tentatively, D is TRBD1 (5 bases). Germline-derived CDR1 and CDR2 are MNHEY and SMNVEV (reference sequence). The CDR3 covers 15 residues. Trimming removed 4 bases at V and 8 bases at J, with 20 bases between. The CDR3 nucleotides read TGTGCCAGCAGTTCGGCCAGGGCCCTAAGTGAAACCCAGTACTTC. Protein product: CASSSARALSETQYF.

J is TRBJ2-5 and V is TRBV5-1, with TRBD1 identical over 7 bases. CDR1 is SGHRS and CDR2 is YFSETQ in the germline V gene. This CDR3 region has 15 residues. V lost 4 bases, J lost 4 bases, and 10 bases stayed unmatched. The CDR3 nucleotides read TGCGCCAGCAGCCAAGAGGGGGCTGAGGGAGAGACCCAGTACTTC. Translating it yields CASSQEGAEGETQYF.

The CDR3 coding sequence is TGCGCCAGCAGCCAAGTATCGGGAAGGAGCAATCAGCCCCAGCATTTT. The encoded protein is CASSQVSGRSNQPQHF. The gene calls are TRBV4-1 and TRBJ1-5; no firm D call. Germline loops: CDR1 MGHRA, CDR2 YSYEKL. The V end was cut by 1 base, the J end by 1 base, with 11 bases between. The CDR3 covers 16 residues.